The 11 T cell receptor beta chains in this list originate from one sample, sequenced in a study of blood T cell repertoires in COVID-19. Sequencing used immunoSEQ multiplex PCR; TCRdb keeps in-frame clones, though not all of them. The top ten hold less than 8% of the sample, which has around 99,000 clones, approximately 80% seen once. Sequencing used peripheral blood. All receptors come from an elderly woman with active or convalescent COVID-19.

The gene calls are TRBV19 and TRBJ1-4; D is possibly TRBD1 (5 bases). V lost 6 bases to trimming and J lost 0 bases, with 11 bases between them. The CDR3 extends over 15 amino acids. Germline CDR1 LNHDA, CDR2 SQIVND (reference sequence). CDR3 in amino acids: CASREQAATNEKLFF. CDR3 coding DNA: TGTGCCAGTAGGGAACAGGCTGCAACTAATGAAAAACTGTTTTTT. Drawing the rest from reference TRBV19 and TRBJ1-4, the complete variable domain is DGGITQSPKYLFRKEGQNVTLSCEQNLNHDAMYWYRQDPGQGLRLIYYSQIVNDFQKGDIAEGYSVSREKKESFPLTVTSAQKNPTAFYLCASREQAATNEKLFFGSGTQLSVL.

This sequence joins TRBV7-3 and TRBJ2-2, with D possibly TRBD2 on 5 matching bases. The CDR3 length is 16 residues. V lost 1 base to trimming and J lost 2 bases, with 11 bases between them. Germline V gene data show CDR1 as SGHTA and CDR2 as FQGTGA. The CDR3 DNA reads TGTGCCAGCAGCTTAATGCCTAGCCGTAACACCGGGGAGCTGTTTTTT. It codes for CASSLMPSRNTGELFF.

The V call is TRBV13, the J call TRBJ2-7, with 10 nucleotides matching TRBD1. Germline-derived CDR1 and CDR2 are PRHDT and FYEKMQ (reference sequence). This CDR3 spans 12 amino acids. After removal of 4 bases from V and 9 bases from J, the junction contained 3 bases not matched to a gene. The CDR3 region is CASSWDRGGQYF. The DNA of the CDR3 is TGTGCCAGCAGCTGGGACAGGGGCGGGCAGTACTTC.

V and J are TRBV7-6 and TRBJ2-7; 10 positions agree with TRBD1. Looked up from germline, CDR1 is SGHVS and CDR2 is FNYEAQ. This CDR3 has 13 amino acids. With V trimmed by 5 bases and J by 7 bases, 5 bases remained unmatched. Here the CDR3 DNA reads TGTGCCAGCAGCCGCGACAGGGGGCTTGAGCAGTACTTC. Protein product: CASSRDRGLEQYF. Full variable domain (remainder filled in from reference TRBV7-6 and TRBJ2-7): GAGVSQSPRYKVTKRGQDVALRCDPISGHVSLYWYRQALGQGPEFLTYFNYEAQQDKSGLPNDRFSAERPEGSISTLTIQRTEQRDSAMYRCASSRDRGLEQYFGPGTRLTVT.

The chain has TRBV27 and TRBJ2-5; maybe TRBD2 (6 bases). Trimming cost V 2 bases and J 0 bases, with 10 bases left between them. The CDR3 loop spans 15 amino acids. Germline V CDR1 and CDR2: MNHEY, SMNVEV (reference sequence). The CDR3 sequence is CASSLAGRHQETQYF. In nucleotides, the CDR3 is TGTGCCAGCAGTTTAGCGGGACGACACCAAGAGACCCAGTACTTC.

V gene TRBV5-1 combines with J gene TRBJ2-2; D call uncertain. Trimming stripped 4 bases from V and 6 bases from J, with 19 bases between. The germline CDR1 and CDR2 sequences are SGHRS and YFSETQ. This CDR3 contains 16 residues. CDR3: CASSLAQVPSAGELFF. CDR3 nucleotide sequence: TGCGCCAGCAGCCTCGCCCAAGTGCCAAGCGCCGGGGAGCTGTTTTTT.

This clone was seen just once. V and J are TRBV7-9 and TRBJ1-1; no clear D. This CDR3 comprises 11 residues. V shed 4 bases and J shed 4 bases, with 4 bases lying between them. The germline gives CDR1 SEHNR, CDR2 FQNEAQ (reference sequence). CDR3 coding DNA: TGTGCCAGCAGCTACATCACTGAAGCTTTCTTT. Translated, it gives CASSYITEAFF. Supplemented by reference TRBV7-9 and TRBJ1-1, the full variable domain reads DTGVSQNPRHKITKRGQNVTFRCDPISEHNRLYWYRQTLGQGPEFLTYFQNEAQLEKSRLLSDRFSAERPKGSFSTLEIQRTEQGDSAMYLCASSYITEAFFGQGTRLTVV.

The chain links TRBV28 to TRBJ1-4; weak D call: TRBD1 (5 bases). The CDR3 spans 15 residues. Germline loops: CDR1 MDHEN, CDR2 SYDVKM. Trimming removed 2 bases from V and 0 bases from J, with 7 bases in between. The CDR3 DNA is TGTGCCAGCAGTTTAAACAGGCCAACTAATGAAAAACTGTTTTTT. Its protein is CASSLNRPTNEKLFF.

V gene TRBV7-9 combines with J gene TRBJ1-2, with D possibly matching TRBD1 (5 bases). The CDR3 has 15 amino acids. Trimming removed 5 bases from V and 4 bases from J, with 17 bases in between. Germline CDR1 SEHNR, CDR2 FQNEAQ (reference sequence). The CDR3 coding sequence is TGTGCCAGCAGCCCACCACAGGTTCTCGGCTATGGCTACACCTTC. Translation gives CASSPPQVLGYGYTF.

This clone came up once. This sequence joins TRBV5-6 and TRBJ1-1, with D tentatively TRBD1 (5 bases). Trimming took 1 base from V and 1 from J, leaving 5 bases between them. Germline CDR1 is SGHDT and CDR2 is YYEEEE. The CDR3 length is 13 residues. The CDR3 DNA reads as TGTGCCAGCAGCTTGACAGGGAACACTGAAGCTTTCTTT. Its protein product is CASSLTGNTEAFF.

The chain recombines TRBV6-5 with TRBJ2-7; no definite D call. CDR1 is MNHEY and CDR2 is SVGAGI in the germline V gene. Trimming took off 5 bases at V and 4 bases at J, with 6 bases between the two ends. CDR3 length: 11 amino acids. The CDR3 DNA reads TGTGCCAGCAGTAATATATACGAGCAGTACTTC. Its protein is CASSNIYEQYF.